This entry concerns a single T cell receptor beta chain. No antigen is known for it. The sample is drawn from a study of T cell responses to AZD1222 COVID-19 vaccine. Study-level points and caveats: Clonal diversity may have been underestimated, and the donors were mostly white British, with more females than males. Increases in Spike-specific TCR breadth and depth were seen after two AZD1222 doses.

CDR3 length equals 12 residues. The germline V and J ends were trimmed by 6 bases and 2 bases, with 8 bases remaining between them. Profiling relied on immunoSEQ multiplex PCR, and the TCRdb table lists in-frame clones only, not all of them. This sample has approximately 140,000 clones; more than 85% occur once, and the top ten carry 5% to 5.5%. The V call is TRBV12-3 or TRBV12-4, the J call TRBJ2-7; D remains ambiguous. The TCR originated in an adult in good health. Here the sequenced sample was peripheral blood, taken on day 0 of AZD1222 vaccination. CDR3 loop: CASRQQTYEQYF. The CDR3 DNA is TGTGCCAGCAGGCAGCAAACCTACGAGCAGTACTTC.